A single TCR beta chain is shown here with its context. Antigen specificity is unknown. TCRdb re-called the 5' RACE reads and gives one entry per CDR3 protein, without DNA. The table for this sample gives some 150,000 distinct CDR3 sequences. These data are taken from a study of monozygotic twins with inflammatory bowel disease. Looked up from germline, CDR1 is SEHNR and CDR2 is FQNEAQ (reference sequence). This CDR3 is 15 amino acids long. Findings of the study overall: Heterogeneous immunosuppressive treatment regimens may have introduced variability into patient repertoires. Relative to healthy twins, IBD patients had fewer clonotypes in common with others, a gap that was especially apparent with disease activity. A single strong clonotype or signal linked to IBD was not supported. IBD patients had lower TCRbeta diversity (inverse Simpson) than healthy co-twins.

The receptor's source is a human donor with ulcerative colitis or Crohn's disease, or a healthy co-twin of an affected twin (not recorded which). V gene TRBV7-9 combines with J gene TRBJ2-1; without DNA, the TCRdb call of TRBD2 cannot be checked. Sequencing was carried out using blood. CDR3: CASSLVAGGVNEQFF. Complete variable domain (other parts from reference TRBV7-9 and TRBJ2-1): DTGVSQNPRHKITKRGQNVTFRCDPISEHNRLYWYRQTLGQGPEFLTYFQNEAQLEKSRLLSDRFSAERPKGSFSTLEIQRTEQGDSAMYLCASSLVAGGVNEQFFGPGTRLTVL.